This entry is about one TCR beta chain. The V and J ends lost 3 bases and 0 bases, in that order; junction bases with no gene match: 5. The CDR3 is 16 amino acids. The V gene's germline CDR1 is MGHRA and CDR2 YSYEKL. A multiplex PCR was run with 60 Vbeta primers and 13 Jbeta primers. Method: immunoSEQ multiplex PCR; TCRdb's copy keeps in-frame clones and lacks some. This sample has 170,000 or so clones, with approximately 81% found just once. These data belong to a study of cytomegalovirus exposure and HLA in healthy donors. Donors likely had unrecorded immune exposures despite being nominally healthy when sampled.

Material: PBMCs. This sequence joins TRBV4-1 and TRBJ2-3, with TRBD1 matching 8 bases. This receptor was taken from a woman aged 25 to 39 in good health and CMV-seronegative. In DNA form, the CDR3 reads TGCGCCAGCAGCCACCTGGGACAGGTTAGCACAGATACGCAGTATTTT. Protein: CASSHLGQVSTDTQYF.